Below, one T cell receptor (beta chain) is given with its context. Its antigen remains unknown. This CDR3 comprises 15 residues. Germline V gives CDR1 SGHNT, CDR2 YYREEE (reference sequence). Trimming left V 0 bases short and J 2 bases short, with 12 bases between. This sample stems from a study of T cell responses to AZD1222 COVID-19 vaccine. Study-level findings and limits: Females outnumbered males among donors, who were mostly white British; clonal diversity was possibly underestimated. Unmutated variant regions reportedly attract nearly half of all spike-specific TCRs. Repertoire collection took place solely once the T cell response had peaked. Across the whole spike, CD4 TCRs peaked at regions 160-218 and 743-854.

Clones were read by immunoSEQ multiplex PCR, and TCRdb kept only the in-frame ones, dropping some. The sample gives 42,000 or so clones, over 75% of which show up once; more than 20% is in the top ten. Sequencing used peripheral blood, obtained 28 days after the second dose of the MenACWY control vaccine. The chain carries TRBV5-4 and TRBJ2-7; possibly TRBD1 or TRBD2 for D (5 bases each). This TCR was sampled from an adult who received the MenACWY meningococcal vaccine as a control. The CDR3 protein is CASSLVGAGTYEQYF. CDR3 sequence (DNA): TGTGCCAGCAGCTTGGTCGGGGCCGGGACCTACGAGCAGTACTTC.